Detailed here is one T cell receptor (beta chain). The entry originates in a study of OX40 agonist ivuxolimab in advanced cancers. Assay used: immunoSEQ multiplex PCR; TCRdb lists only in-frame clones, some missing. The sample lists roughly 71,000 clones, approximately 82% occurring once. The CDR3 has 18 residues. Germline V gene sequence: CDR1 MNHEY, CDR2 SMNVEV (reference sequence). Losses at the gene ends were 4 bases for V and 1 base for J; bases not matched to a gene: 14. Autoimmune disease history or systemic immunosuppression meant exclusion. The rearrangement uses TRBV27 and TRBJ2-3; 7 bases align to TRBD2. The clonotype comes from an adult with an advanced solid tumor such as melanoma, head and neck, liver or kidney cancer. The sample consisted of CD4+ or CD8+ T cells sorted from blood, taken in a trial of the OX40 agonist ivuxolimab. DNA of the CDR3: TGTGCCAGCAGTTCCAGGCCCTTGGCGGGAGTGGGCACAGATACGCAGTATTTT. As protein: CASSSRPLAGVGTDTQYF.